A single sample is the source of the 25 T cell receptor beta chains below, sequenced in a study of shared clonotypes between healthy human individuals. Measured with immunoSEQ multiplex PCR; TCRdb has only the in-frame clones, and not every one. The data show about 110,000 clones, roughly 70% seen once. Sequences were obtained from memory CD8+ T cells sorted from blood. This sample's subset: CD45RO+ cells pooled with CCR7-negative TemRA cells. These receptor sequences come from a woman between 25 and 40 years old in good health.

This clone was seen at least ten times. The chain has TRBV25-1 and TRBJ2-1; D gene uncertain. Per the germline V gene, CDR1 is MGHDK and CDR2 is SYGVNS. The CDR3 loop spans 15 amino acids. The V end lost 4 bases, the J end lost 7 bases, and 17 bases lay between the germline ends. In DNA, the CDR3 is TGTGCCAGCAGTGTTTCAGGAACAAAACAGAATGAGCAGTTCTTC. It yields the protein CASSVSGTKQNEQFF.

Comments on this clone: A read error may account for a junction end that differs from germline. V usage is TRBV7-6 and J usage is TRBJ1-1; D uncertain. The germline gives CDR1 SGHVS, CDR2 FNYEAQ. There are 13 residues in the CDR3. The CDR3: CASSLGYSTEAFF. CDR3 nucleotide sequence: TGTGCCAGCAGTTTAGGGTACAGTACTGAAGCTTTCTTT.

The chain couples TRBV4-2 to TRBJ2-4; D unresolved. Germline V gene sequence: CDR1 LGHNA, CDR2 YNFKEQ. With 4 bases removed from V and 0 bases from J, the gap between germline ends came to 22 bases. The CDR3 has 19 amino acids. The CDR3 DNA is TGTGCCAGCAGCCCCCCGAGTAAACACGGAACCCTAGCCAAAAACATTCAGTACTTC. This encodes CASSPPSKHGTLAKNIQYF.

The chain links TRBV9 to TRBJ1-2; D ambiguous. The CDR3 has 18 amino acids. Germline-derived CDR1 and CDR2 are SGDLS and YYNGEE. Trimming cost V 0 bases and J 2 bases, with 20 bases left between them. CDR3 loop: CASSVVWGSGVPNYGYTF. The CDR3 DNA reads as TGTGCCAGCAGCGTAGTTTGGGGAAGCGGGGTCCCCAACTATGGCTACACCTTC.

V gene TRBV6-5 combines with J gene TRBJ2-3; D unresolved. The germline V and J ends were trimmed by 6 bases and 0 bases, with 10 bases remaining between them. CDR1 is MNHEY and CDR2 is SVGAGI in the germline V gene. This CDR3 has 14 residues. CDR3 in DNA: TGTGCCAGCAGATTTAGTGGGAGCACAGATACGCAGTATTTT. Its protein is CASRFSGSTDTQYF.

The J gene is TRBJ1-3, the V gene TRBV28; a possible D gene is TRBD1 (5 bases). Germline CDR1 and CDR2: MDHEN and SYDVKM. The germline V and J ends were trimmed by 5 bases and 2 bases, with 10 bases remaining between them. CDR3 length: 14 amino acids. CDR3 nucleotides: TGTGCCAGCAGTCGTCAGGGCGCTGGAAACACCATATATTTT. It encodes CASSRQGAGNTIYF. The variable domain in full, completed from reference TRBV28 and TRBJ1-3, reads DVKVTQSSRYLVKRTGEKVFLECVQDMDHENMFWYRQDPGLGLRLIYFSYDVKMKEKGDIPEGYSVSREKKERFSLILESASTNQTSMYLCASSRQGAGNTIYFGEGSWLTVV.

This clone is a singleton in its sample. A junction boundary mismatches the germline segment, possibly from a read error. The CDR3 DNA reads as TGTGCCATCAGTGACCCCGGGACAGGGAACGAGCAGTACTTC. The encoded protein is CAISDPGTGNEQYF. This chain uses TRBV27 with TRBJ2-7; 9 bases map to TRBD1. The CDR3 is 14 residues long. Germline V CDR1 and CDR2: MNHEY, SMNVEV (reference sequence).

Points on this clone: This same CDR3 is encoded by further DNA sequences in the sample. The chain recombines TRBV9 with TRBJ2-5; D perhaps matches TRBD2 (6 bases). Per germline, CDR1 SGDLS and CDR2 YYNGEE. Deletions cut 2 bases from V and 5 bases from J, with 13 bases between. CDR3 length: 14 residues. Here the CDR3 reads CASSVGGSAETQYF. The CDR3, as DNA: TGTGCCAGCAGCGTCGGGGGATCGGCGGAGACCCAGTACTTC.

This clone was detected a few times. The chain joins TRBV27 to TRBJ2-1; 8 bases align to TRBD2. Trimming removed 0 bases from V and 4 bases from J; junction bases left unmatched: 5. Germline V gene lookup returns CDR1 MNHEY and CDR2 SMNVEV (reference sequence). This CDR3 spans 16 amino acids. CDR3 bases: TGTGCCAGCAGTTTATCGGGGGTAGCGGGATACAATGAGCAGTTCTTC. Its translation: CASSLSGVAGYNEQFF.

This clone was counted only a few times. The genes are TRBV28 and TRBJ2-7; tentative D call: TRBD2 (6 bases). Deletions cut 3 bases from V and 4 bases from J, with 13 bases between. CDR3 size: 14 residues. The germline V gene has CDR1 MDHEN and CDR2 SYDVKM. The CDR3 spells CASSFPGGLYEQYF. The CDR3 nucleotides are TGTGCCAGCAGTTTTCCCGGGGGTTTGTACGAGCAGTACTTC.

The chain joins TRBV9 to TRBJ2-1; D gene uncertain. Germline CDR1 and CDR2: SGDLS and YYNGEE. The CDR3 runs to 13 residues. The V gene lost 1 base and the J gene lost 6 bases, with 8 bases spanning the gap. The CDR3 region has the DNA TGTGCCAGCAGCGTAATTGGGTCCAATGAGCAGTTCTTC. Translating gives CASSVIGSNEQFF.

This sequence joins TRBV28 and TRBJ1-2; 8 nucleotides agree with TRBD1. The V gene's germline CDR1 is MDHEN and CDR2 SYDVKM. V shed 3 bases, J shed 8 bases, and the junction held 8 bases outside the gene matches. The CDR3 has 14 amino acids. The CDR3 sequence is CASSFPDRALGYTF. The DNA of the CDR3 is TGTGCCAGCAGTTTCCCGGACAGGGCCCTAGGCTACACCTTC.

Within the sample, this clone is medium-sized. The CDR3 bases are TGTGCCAGCAGTGAAGGGGAAAAGGACGAGCAGTACTTC. Its protein is CASSEGEKDEQYF. The chain employs TRBV6-4 and TRBJ2-7, with D perhaps TRBD1 (5 bases). Trimming cost V 3 bases and J 5 bases, with 11 bases left between them. Germline lookup yields CDR1 MRHNA and CDR2 SNTAGT. The CDR3 consists of 13 residues.

The V gene is TRBV4-1, the J gene TRBJ2-3; D ambiguous. The CDR3 is made up of 13 amino acids. Germline lookup yields CDR1 MGHRA and CDR2 YSYEKL. Between the trimmed V and J ends, which lost 5 bases and 1 base, there was a span of 7 bases. CDR3 in DNA: TGCGCCAGCAGCTCACCTCGCACAGATACGCAGTATTTT. Encoded protein: CASSSPRTDTQYF.

V is TRBV4-1 and J is TRBJ2-5, with D possibly matching TRBD1 (6 bases). The end of the DNA fits TRBJ2-7 better, so the J call may be wrong. CDR3 length equals 15 residues. Germline V gene data show CDR1 as MGHRA and CDR2 as YSYEKL. For the CDR3, the DNA is TGCGCCAGCAGCCATCCCGGACAGAGCTCCTACGAGCAGTACTTC. It yields the protein CASSHPGQSSYEQYF.

The V call is TRBV25-1, the J call TRBJ2-1; D is possibly TRBD1 (5 bases). Germline V CDR1 and CDR2: MGHDK, SYGVNS. This CDR3 has 12 residues. V dropped 1 base and J dropped 9 bases, with 7 bases sitting between them. Written as DNA, the CDR3 is TGTGCCAGCAGTGAATTAGGGGCTGAGCAGTTCTTC. It codes for CASSELGAEQFF.

The V call is TRBV5-1, the J call TRBJ2-7; D perhaps matches TRBD2 (5 bases). With 1 base removed from V and 5 bases from J, the gap between germline ends came to 16 bases. Germline loops: CDR1 SGHRS, CDR2 YFSETQ. The CDR3 runs to 15 residues. CDR3 DNA: TGCGCCAGCAGCTTGCTTGAGGGCCCGTGGGACGAGCAGTACTTC. Translated: CASSLLEGPWDEQYF.

This clone was picked up one time. The rearrangement joins TRBV27 to TRBJ2-5; the D gene is possibly TRBD2 (5 bases). This CDR3 is 17 amino acids long. V gave up 3 bases and J gave up 3 bases, with 20 bases separating them. Germline CDR1 and CDR2: MNHEY and SMNVEV (reference sequence). CDR3 nucleotide sequence: TGTGCCAGCAGTTTCCAACCCCCGGTTAGCGCCAAAGAGACCCAGTACTTC. Protein sequence: CASSFQPPVSAKETQYF.

The V call is TRBV30, the J call TRBJ1-2, with TRBD1 matching 7 bases. Per the germline V gene, CDR1 is GTSNPN and CDR2 is SVGIG (reference sequence). The V and J ends lost 5 bases and 0 bases, in that order; junction bases with no gene match: 9. The CDR3 has 15 residues. The CDR3 nucleotides read TGTGCCTGGCACCGAGGCCAGGGGGCTAACTATGGCTACACCTTC. Translation: CAWHRGQGANYGYTF.

The chain combines TRBV6-1 with TRBJ2-1; 8 nucleotides line up with TRBD2. After removal of 8 bases from V and 6 bases from J, the junction contained 6 bases not matched to a gene. This CDR3 has 13 residues. CDR1 is MNHNS, CDR2 SASEGT, per germline. CDR3 in amino acids: CASCFTSGNEQFF. In nucleotides, the CDR3 is TGTGCCAGCTGCTTTACTAGCGGCAATGAGCAGTTCTTC.

This clone has just a few counts. The chain employs TRBV7-3 and TRBJ2-2, with unresolved D. The CDR3 consists of 14 residues. Germline V CDR1 and CDR2: SGHTA, FQGTGA. Trimming pared 5 bases from V and 1 base from J, leaving 8 bases between. CDR3 DNA sequence: TGTGCCAGCAGCCCAGCCAGGAACACCGGGGAGCTGTTTTTT. It is translated as CASSPARNTGELFF.

The chain uses TRBV2 and TRBJ1-5; TRBD1 aligns across 7 bases. V trimming: 7 bases; J trimming: 5 bases; junction bases outside the gene matches: 5. CDR3 length equals 13 residues. Germline CDR1 and CDR2: SNHLY and FYNNEI. CDR3 region: CASTAGGYQPQHF. CDR3 nucleotide sequence: TGTGCCAGCACCGCAGGGGGGTATCAGCCCCAGCATTTT.

Only a few counts were recorded for this clone. This chain links TRBV30 with TRBJ1-5; D is unresolved. CDR3 size: 15 residues. Germline V lookup: CDR1 GTSNPN, CDR2 SVGIG (reference sequence). V lost 3 bases, J lost 3 bases, and 15 bases lay in between. Written as DNA, the CDR3 is TGTGCCTGGAGCTCCGACGGCGTGGTCAATCAGCCCCAGCATTTT. Translation: CAWSSDGVVNQPQHF.

The chain couples TRBV28 to TRBJ1-5; no clear D. CDR1 and CDR2 from the germline V gene are MDHEN and SYDVKM. The CDR3 contains 14 residues. Deletions cut 7 bases from V and 3 bases from J, with 13 bases between. The CDR3 DNA reads as TGTGCCAGCATCTTAGGAGGGTTCAATCAGCCCCAGCATTTT. Its protein product is CASILGGFNQPQHF.

The chain is built from TRBV6-4 and TRBJ2-3; D is perhaps TRBD2 (5 bases). The CDR3 has 16 residues. The germline V and J ends were trimmed by 2 bases and 4 bases, with 16 bases remaining between them. Germline V CDR1 and CDR2: MRHNA, SNTAGT. This chain's CDR3 is CASSDGSSPGADTQYF. CDR3 nucleotide sequence: TGTGCCAGCAGTGACGGATCTAGCCCCGGGGCAGATACGCAGTATTTT.